The 28 T cell receptor beta chains below all came from one sample that was sequenced in a study of blood T cell repertoires in COVID-19. Here immunoSEQ multiplex PCR was the method, and the copy in TCRdb shows in-frame clones only, minus some. The top ten hold around 5.1% of the sample, which has roughly 160,000 clones, roughly 88% seen once. Sequencing was performed on peripheral blood. The receptors shown here come from a young man with COVID-19, enrolled during active disease.

The rearrangement links TRBV7-8 to TRBJ2-7; D is uncertain. Per the germline V gene, CDR1 is SGHVS and CDR2 is FQNEAQ. The CDR3 covers 12 residues. Deletions cut 8 bases from V and 3 bases from J, with 11 bases between. The CDR3 DNA reads as TGTGCCAGCGGGCAGTATATCTACGAGCAGTACTTC. Its translation is CASGQYIYEQYF.

This chain connects TRBV28 to TRBJ2-4; 7 positions match TRBD2. CDR1 and CDR2 (germline): MDHEN, SYDVKM. CDR3 length: 17 residues. Trimming took 5 bases from V and 1 from J; bases not matched to a gene: 11. DNA of the CDR3: TGTGCCAGCAGTCCATCATGGGCGGGAGTGGCCAAAAACATTCAGTACTTC. As protein: CASSPSWAGVAKNIQYF. Filled out from reference TRBV28 and TRBJ2-4, the complete variable domain reads DVKVTQSSRYLVKRTGEKVFLECVQDMDHENMFWYRQDPGLGLRLIYFSYDVKMKEKGDIPEGYSVSREKKERFSLILESASTNQTSMYLCASSPSWAGVAKNIQYFGAGTRLSVL.

A note on this clone: At one of its ends the junction is not consistent with the germline gene, which may arise from a read error. This chain joins TRBV5-6 and TRBJ1-4, with D unclear. Per germline, CDR1 SGHDT and CDR2 YYEEEE. The CDR3 runs to 17 residues. The CDR3 sequence is CASSLAAGLATNEKLLF. The DNA for the CDR3 is TGTGCCAGCAGCTTGGCTGCCGGATTAGCAACTAATGAAAAACTGCTTTTT.

In its sample, this clone was seen once. The chain is built from TRBV19 and TRBJ1-2, with TRBD1 matching over 7 bases. Per germline, CDR1 LNHDA and CDR2 SQIVND (reference sequence). With 2 bases clipped from V and 8 bases from J, the junction kept 5 bases outside the gene matches. This CDR3 is built from 13 residues. The CDR3 DNA reads as TGTGCCAGTAGTATACAGGGGGTCGTCGGCTACACCTTC. As protein: CASSIQGVVGYTF.

The CDR3 DNA is TGTGCCAGCAGTTACCCACAGCGGGGGCGCGAGGACTATGGCTACACCTTC. As protein: CASSYPQRGREDYGYTF. This chain connects TRBV6-2 or TRBV6-3 to TRBJ1-2, with a tentative D call TRBD1 (6 bases). This CDR3 is 17 amino acids long. V lost 2 bases, J lost 3 bases, and 19 bases lay in between. CDR1 and CDR2 (germline): MNHEY, SVGEGT.

J is TRBJ1-6 and V is TRBV3-1 (or the pseudogene TRBV3-2); TRBD1 aligns across 8 bases. This CDR3 contains 15 residues. The junction had 5 bases not matched to a gene; V was cut back by 3 bases and J by 7 bases. Germline lookup yields CDR1 LGHDT and CDR2 YNNKEL (reference sequence). The CDR3 DNA reads TGTGCCAGCAGCCACGGGGACAGGTCGAATTCACCCCTCCACTTT. Its protein is CASSHGDRSNSPLHF.

The chain couples TRBV24-1 to TRBJ2-1, with D maybe TRBD1 (5 bases). The CDR3 runs to 14 residues. The germline gives CDR1 KGHDR, CDR2 SFDVKD. Trimming took 0 bases from V and 9 from J, leaving 11 bases between them. CDR3 DNA: TGTGCCACCAGTGATTTGGGCAGGGTAGGTGAGCAGTTCTTC. Translating gives CATSDLGRVGEQFF.

The gene calls are TRBV11-2 and TRBJ2-1, with D perhaps TRBD1 (5 bases). The CDR3 runs to 13 residues. CDR1 is SGHAT and CDR2 is FQNNGV in the germline V gene. The V gene lost 9 bases and the J gene lost 7 bases, with 16 bases spanning the gap. CDR3 nucleotides: TGTGCCAGTGCAACAGCAGGGTGGAATGAGCAGTTCTTC. Amino acids: CASATAGWNEQFF.

V gene TRBV5-1 combines with J gene TRBJ2-1; 11 bases match TRBD2. Trimming took 2 bases from V and 7 from J; bases not matched to a gene: 5. CDR1 is SGHRS and CDR2 is YFSETQ in the germline V gene. The CDR3 runs 15 residues. The CDR3 region is CASSFTGLAGNEQFF. DNA for the CDR3: TGCGCCAGCAGCTTCACCGGACTAGCGGGTAATGAGCAGTTCTTC.

V is TRBV3-1 (or the pseudogene TRBV3-2) and J is TRBJ1-5; no firm D call. From germline, CDR1 is LGHDT and CDR2 YNNKEL (reference sequence). The CDR3 has 19 amino acids. The V end was cut by 2 bases, the J end by 0 bases, with 20 bases between. DNA for the CDR3: TGTGCCAGCAGCCAACTAGACTATCTCTCTCTTCATAGCAATCAGCCCCAGCATTTT. This sequence encodes CASSQLDYLSLHSNQPQHF.

The CDR3 loop reads CASSFPGLAGGRHNEQFF. The CDR3 DNA follows: TGTGCCAGCAGCTTCCCGGGACTAGCGGGAGGACGCCACAATGAGCAGTTCTTC. The rearrangement links TRBV7-6 to TRBJ2-1, with TRBD2 matching 15 bases. V was pared by 3 bases and J by 5 bases, with 8 bases of the junction left unmatched. The germline V gene encodes CDR1 SGHVS and CDR2 FNYEAQ. The CDR3 is 18 residues long.

This clone was found once. The J gene is TRBJ1-1, the V gene TRBV7-8, with D hard to call. Per the germline V gene, CDR1 is SGHVS and CDR2 is FQNEAQ. Trimming left V 1 base short and J 8 bases short, with 8 bases between. This CDR3 is 12 amino acids long. The CDR3 spells CASSLGTQEAFF. The CDR3 region has the DNA TGTGCCAGCAGCTTAGGGACTCAAGAAGCTTTCTTT.

This clone was picked up one time. The CDR3 loop reads CASSQPQQGLSGNTIYF. The CDR3 DNA sequence: TGTGCCAGCAGCCAACCGCAACAGGGCCTCTCTGGAAACACCATATATTTT. The chain couples TRBV3-1 (or the pseudogene TRBV3-2) to TRBJ1-3, with a weak D call TRBD1 (6 bases). The V and J ends lost 2 bases and 0 bases respectively, with 14 bases between them. The CDR3 spans 17 residues. CDR1 is LGHDT and CDR2 is YNNKEL in the germline V gene (reference sequence).

About this clone: In the same sample, other DNA sequences code for this CDR3. This chain links TRBV7-2 with TRBJ1-3, with D tentatively TRBD1 (5 bases). The CDR3 spans 16 residues. V dropped 4 bases and J dropped 0 bases, with 13 bases sitting between them. Per germline, CDR1 SGHTA and CDR2 FQGNSA. CDR3 DNA: TGTGCCAGCAGCTCAGGAGGGGCGAGCTCTGGAAACACCATATATTTT. Protein: CASSSGGASSGNTIYF.

This clone was observed a single time. V is TRBV27 and J is TRBJ2-3; a weak D match, TRBD2 (6 bases). The germline CDR1 and CDR2 sequences are MNHEY and SMNVEV (reference sequence). Trimming took 2 bases from V and 0 from J, leaving 12 bases between them. CDR3 length equals 16 residues. The CDR3 DNA sequence: TGTGCCAGCAGTTTAGTGGGGGACTGGAGCACAGATACGCAGTATTTT. Its translation: CASSLVGDWSTDTQYF.

The gene calls are TRBV13 and TRBJ2-3, with TRBD1 matching over 9 bases. V trimming: 4 bases; J trimming: 6 bases; junction bases outside the gene matches: 8. The germline gives CDR1 PRHDT, CDR2 FYEKMQ (reference sequence). The CDR3 spans 15 residues. CDR3 region: CASSSPGTGSDTQYF. The CDR3 bases are TGTGCCAGCAGCTCCCCCGGGACAGGGTCGGATACGCAGTATTTT.

V and J are TRBV18 and TRBJ1-2, with D perhaps TRBD1 (6 bases). V gave up 0 bases and J gave up 5 bases, with 16 bases separating them. The germline V gene encodes CDR1 KGHSH and CDR2 LQKENI. The CDR3 spans 16 residues. The CDR3 loop is CASSPPTGIVGYGYTF. CDR3 nucleotide sequence: TGTGCCAGCTCACCACCAACAGGGATAGTTGGATATGGCTACACCTTC.

V and J are TRBV9 and TRBJ2-1; 12 bases are shared with TRBD2. The trim removed 2 bases at V and 0 bases at J, leaving 6 bases unmatched. CDR3 length: 18 amino acids. Per germline, CDR1 SGDLS and CDR2 YYNGEE. CDR3 nucleotide sequence: TGTGCCAGCAGCGTCCTAGCGGGAGGGATAAGCTCCTACAATGAGCAGTTCTTC. It codes for CASSVLAGGISSYNEQFF.

This clone was detected once. The DNA for the CDR3 is TGCGCCAGCAGCCAAGATCTGGCAGTCCTCCACTTT. Its protein is CASSQDLAVLHF. This chain joins TRBV4-1 and TRBJ1-6; D not certain. Trimming cost V 0 bases and J 15 bases, with 9 bases left between them. The germline gives CDR1 MGHRA, CDR2 YSYEKL. The CDR3 is 12 residues long.

V and J are TRBV10-1 and TRBJ1-1, with TRBD1 matching 8 bases. With V trimmed by 4 bases and J by 1 base, 11 bases remained unmatched. Germline CDR1 is WNHNN and CDR2 is SYGVQD (reference sequence). This CDR3 is built from 17 residues. CDR3 sequence: CASSVSQGAVGNTEAFF. The DNA for the CDR3 is TGCGCCAGCAGTGTGTCGCAGGGGGCGGTCGGGAACACTGAAGCTTTCTTT.

The chain carries TRBV9 and TRBJ2-1, with TRBD1 matching over 9 bases. Germline loops: CDR1 SGDLS, CDR2 YYNGEE. V lost 0 bases and J lost 8; bases outside the gene matches: 9. This CDR3 is built from 16 residues. CDR3 amino acids: CASSVEGTGGQDEQFF. For the CDR3, the DNA is TGTGCCAGCAGCGTAGAGGGTACAGGGGGCCAGGATGAGCAGTTCTTC.

This sequence joins TRBV28 and TRBJ1-1, with D perhaps matching TRBD1 (6 bases). Trimming pared 2 bases from V and 5 bases from J, leaving 15 bases between. Germline assignment: CDR1 MDHEN and CDR2 SYDVKM. CDR3 length: 15 amino acids. In nucleotides, the CDR3 is TGTGCCAGCAGTTTACCGGTTTGGGGGCGAACTGAAGCTTTCTTT. This translates into CASSLPVWGRTEAFF.

The chain is built from TRBV5-8 and TRBJ2-5; a possible D gene is TRBD2 (5 bases). Trimming took 0 bases from V and 1 from J, leaving 13 bases between them. This CDR3 contains 16 residues. Per germline, CDR1 SGHTS and CDR2 YDEGEE. Here the CDR3 reads CASSLGGRAGQETQYF. DNA of the CDR3: TGTGCCAGCAGCTTGGGAGGGCGGGCAGGCCAAGAGACCCAGTACTTC.

The rearrangement uses TRBV28 and TRBJ1-3; D not resolved. This CDR3 contains 14 residues. Germline CDR1 MDHEN, CDR2 SYDVKM. V lost 3 bases and J 3 bases, leaving 9 bases between the germline ends. The CDR3 loop is CASSFLARGNTIYF. The CDR3 DNA follows: TGTGCCAGCAGTTTTTTAGCCCGTGGAAACACCATATATTTT.

The rearrangement uses TRBV19 and TRBJ2-1; 8 positions match TRBD2. Trimming at V came to 4 bases and at J to 4 bases, leaving 6 bases not matched to a gene. Germline loops: CDR1 LNHDA, CDR2 SQIVND (reference sequence). The CDR3 is 15 amino acids. CDR3: CASSTSGSGYNEQFF. The CDR3 region has the DNA TGTGCCAGTAGTACCAGCGGGAGCGGGTACAATGAGCAGTTCTTC. Filled out from reference TRBV19 and TRBJ2-1, the complete variable domain reads DGGITQSPKYLFRKEGQNVTLSCEQNLNHDAMYWYRQDPGQGLRLIYYSQIVNDFQKGDIAEGYSVSREKKESFPLTVTSAQKNPTAFYLCASSTSGSGYNEQFFGPGTRLTVL.

This chain joins TRBV29-1 and TRBJ1-5, with 8 bases that match TRBD1. The V segment lost 7 bases and the J segment 0 bases; nucleotides outside the gene matches: 8. This CDR3 is built from 15 residues. The germline gives CDR1 SQVTM, CDR2 ANQGSEA. The CDR3 reads CSARQGMGSNQPQHF. The CDR3 nucleotides read TGCAGCGCCCGACAGGGGATGGGTAGCAATCAGCCCCAGCATTTT.

V usage is TRBV7-9 and J usage is TRBJ2-2; D is unclear. The CDR3 has 12 residues. The ends were cut back, 5 bases at V and 6 bases at J, with 7 bases in the middle. Germline values: CDR1 SEHNR, CDR2 FQNEAQ (reference sequence). CDR3 bases: TGTGCCAGCAGCACCCCGGCCGGGGAGCTGTTTTTT. Its protein is CASSTPAGELFF.

The chain joins TRBV23-1 to TRBJ1-6; 8 nucleotides agree with TRBD1. TRBV23-1 is recorded as an ORF, its role being uncertain. Trimming cost V 6 bases and J 10 bases; bases outside gene matches: 8. The CDR3 loop spans 14 amino acids. The CDR3 sequence: CASSPGQGWSPLHF. CDR3 sequence (DNA): TGCGCCAGCAGCCCAGGACAGGGATGGTCACCCCTCCACTTT.